These 31 T cell receptor beta chains share one sample of origin, sequenced in a study of response to subunit inactivated influenza vaccine. TCRdb fed the RT-PCR reads into MiXCR, producing one record per CDR3 protein. Of 500,000 to 600,000 distinct CDR3 sequences listed, approximately 13% are singletons. This specimen consisted of PBMCs from blood, obtained 40 to 50 days after vaccination. These receptors came from a man aged 45 to 65 who received an inactivated influenza vaccine.

This clonotype was seen a handful of times. The chain couples TRBV5-1 to TRBJ1-2; 9 bases are a match to TRBD1. Germline trimming cut 0 bases from V and 3 bases from J; bases unmatched to any gene: 0. The CDR3 runs to 14 residues. Germline V gives CDR1 SGHRS, CDR2 YFSETQ. The CDR3 reads CASSLGDRDYGYTF. The CDR3 DNA is TGCGCCAGCAGCTTGGGGGACAGGGACTATGGCTACACCTTC. The full variable domain, in which reference TRBV5-1 and TRBJ1-2 provide the parts outside the CDR3, is KAGVTQTPRYLIKTRGQQVTLSCSPISGHRSVSWYQQTPGQGLQFLFEYFSETQRNKGNFPGRFSGRQFSNSRSEMNVSTLELGDSALYLCASSLGDRDYGYTFGSGTRLTVV.

The genes are TRBV7-9 and TRBJ2-7; 14 nucleotides align to TRBD2. CDR3 length equals 16 residues. V shed 5 bases and J 5 bases; nucleotides not matched to a gene: 8. Per the germline V gene, CDR1 is SEHNR and CDR2 is FQNEAQ (reference sequence). The chain's CDR3 is CASSPRLAGGLHEQYF. DNA for the CDR3: TGTGCCAGCAGCCCCCGACTAGCGGGAGGGCTCCACGAGCAGTACTTC.

The chain combines TRBV6-2 or TRBV6-3 with TRBJ1-2; possible D gene TRBD1, 6 bases. V was pared by 0 bases and J by 6 bases, with 17 bases between. The length of the CDR3 is 16 residues. Germline V gene lookup returns CDR1 MNHEY and CDR2 SVGEGT. CDR3 nucleotides: TGTGCCAGCAGTTACTCTGGATACAGGGAGGACGATGGCTACACCTTC. It is translated as CASSYSGYREDDGYTF.

The sample holds a few counts of this clonotype. The gene calls are TRBV6-1 and TRBJ2-1; 9 nucleotides align to TRBD1. The CDR3 extends over 16 amino acids. With V trimmed by 4 bases and J by 4 bases, 8 bases remained unmatched. The germline V gene has CDR1 MNHNS and CDR2 SASEGT. As DNA, the CDR3 is TGTGCCAGCAGTGGAACCTTGACAGGGGGGTACAATGAGCAGTTCTTC. This encodes CASSGTLTGGYNEQFF.

The chain is built from TRBV20-1 and TRBJ2-7; weak D call: TRBD2 (6 bases). V was cut by 7 bases and J by 2 bases, with 18 bases left in between. CDR1 is DFQATT and CDR2 is SNEGSKA in the germline V gene (reference sequence). This CDR3 spans 14 amino acids. The DNA of the CDR3 is TGCAGTGTTACCGGGACTCGAAGCGCCTACGAGCAGTACTTC. Protein product: CSVTGTRSAYEQYF.

The chain carries TRBV7-9 and TRBJ2-5; 10 nucleotides agree with TRBD1. The CDR3 is made up of 15 amino acids. Germline loops: CDR1 SEHNR, CDR2 FQNEAQ (reference sequence). J gave up 4 bases and V 3 bases, and 5 bases lay outside the gene matches. The CDR3 region is CASSFWTGGGETQYF. Here the CDR3 DNA reads TGTGCCAGCAGCTTCTGGACAGGGGGTGGAGAGACCCAGTACTTC.

The V call is TRBV29-1, the J call TRBJ2-7; D not certain. The CDR3 is made up of 14 amino acids. Germline CDR1 is SQVTM and CDR2 is ANQGSEA. V shed 4 bases and J shed 3 bases, with 16 bases lying between them. The DNA of the CDR3 is TGCAGCGTTGCCAGACCCGAAATCAACTACGAGCAGTACTTC. Protein: CSVARPEINYEQYF.

This sequence joins TRBV7-2 and TRBJ2-3, with D perhaps being TRBD1 or TRBD2 (6 bases each). Germline V gene lookup returns CDR1 SGHTA and CDR2 FQGNSA. Trimming stripped 5 bases from V and 4 bases from J, with 19 bases between. The CDR3 covers 16 residues. The CDR3 nucleotides are TGTGCCAGCAGCCTGGAGGGGGTGGGAGGCGCAGATACGCAGTATTTT. Its protein product is CASSLEGVGGADTQYF.

This clonotype was detected only a few times. The chain's CDR3 is CASSLGQAVYEQYF. DNA of the CDR3: TGTGCCAGCAGCTTAGGACAGGCAGTCTACGAGCAGTACTTC. V gene TRBV7-9 combines with J gene TRBJ2-7, with D perhaps matching TRBD1 (6 bases). CDR3 length: 14 amino acids. The germline V and J ends were trimmed by 1 base and 3 bases, with 10 bases remaining between them. Germline values: CDR1 SEHNR, CDR2 FQNEAQ (reference sequence).

The genes are TRBV6-2 or TRBV6-3 and TRBJ2-1, with TRBD2 identical over 9 bases. CDR3 length: 16 residues. The V gene end was trimmed by 8 bases and the J gene end by 4 bases; junction bases not matched to a gene: 12. Germline V gene data show CDR1 as MNHEY and CDR2 as SVGEGT. The CDR3 DNA reads as TGTGCCAGCCTGAACGGAGGCGGGGGGGGGTACAATGAGCAGTTCTTC. Encoded protein: CASLNGGGGGYNEQFF.

This clonotype has just a few counts. This sequence joins TRBV29-1 and TRBJ2-2; 9 bases map to TRBD2. This CDR3 spans 17 amino acids. Germline trimming cut 2 bases from V and 5 bases from J; bases unmatched to any gene: 12. Germline V gene lookup returns CDR1 SQVTM and CDR2 ANQGSEA. The CDR3, as DNA: TGCAGCGTTGAATCTAAATTGGCGGGAGGGGTAACCGGGGAGCTGTTTTTT. Amino acid sequence: CSVESKLAGGVTGELFF.

This sequence joins TRBV7-8 and TRBJ2-5; 10 bases line up with TRBD2. Germline V CDR1 and CDR2: SGHVS, FQNEAQ. The CDR3 covers 17 residues. V trimming: 2 bases; J trimming: 2 bases; junction bases outside the gene matches: 8. CDR3 residues: CASSLMSPSGGQETQYF. CDR3 coding DNA: TGTGCCAGCAGCTTAATGTCCCCTAGCGGGGGACAAGAGACCCAGTACTTC.

The chain carries TRBV7-2 and TRBJ2-7; TRBD1 matches 7 bases. This CDR3 contains 14 residues. With V trimmed by 1 base and J by 7 bases, 7 bases remained unmatched. Germline CDR1 is SGHTA and CDR2 is FQGNSA. CDR3 amino acids: CASSLGQGVREQYF. The DNA for the CDR3 is TGTGCCAGCAGCTTAGGTCAGGGGGTCCGGGAGCAGTACTTC.

In this sample, this clonotype turned up many times. This chain links TRBV15 with TRBJ1-4; 7 nucleotides align to TRBD1. This CDR3 has 17 residues. CDR1 and CDR2 (germline): LNHNV, YYDKDF (reference sequence). The V and J ends lost 5 bases and 4 bases, in that order; junction bases with no gene match: 13. The CDR3 region is CATSGGTARTLNEKLFF. CDR3 in DNA: TGTGCCACCAGCGGCGGGACAGCCAGAACCCTTAATGAAAAACTGTTTTTT.

This clonotype has only a few counts. The chain is built from TRBV6-2 or TRBV6-3 and TRBJ2-3, with D possibly called TRBD1 or TRBD2 (5 bases each). From germline, CDR1 is MNHEY and CDR2 SVGEGT. This CDR3 contains 14 residues. Between the trimmed V and J ends, which lost 6 bases and 3 bases, there was a span of 13 bases. CDR3 protein: CASRHLEGTDTQYF. The CDR3, as DNA: TGTGCCAGCAGACATCTAGAGGGGACAGATACGCAGTATTTT.

CDR3 nucleotides: TGTGCCACTCGGGGACAGAACTACGAGCAGTACTTC. Translated: CATRGQNYEQYF. The rearrangement joins TRBV12-3 or TRBV12-4 to TRBJ2-7, with TRBD1 matching 7 bases. The CDR3 consists of 12 residues. V was clipped by 10 bases and J by 3 bases; unmatched bases: 6.

The chain uses TRBV27 and TRBJ2-2; 11 bases agree with TRBD2. This CDR3 is 15 amino acids long. Germline-derived CDR1 and CDR2 are MNHEY and SMNVEV (reference sequence). The V and J ends lost 3 bases and 5 bases, in that order; junction bases with no gene match: 2. CDR3 protein: CASSLGLAATGELFF. As DNA, the CDR3 is TGTGCCAGCAGTTTGGGACTAGCGGCGACCGGGGAGCTGTTTTTT.

In its sample, this clonotype was seen a few times. The chain has TRBV4-1 and TRBJ1-5; D is possibly TRBD1 (5 bases). The CDR3 is 13 amino acids. Germline CDR1 MGHRA, CDR2 YSYEKL. Trimming took 2 bases from V and 4 from J, leaving 6 bases between them. CDR3 sequence (DNA): TGCGCCAGCAGCCAATGGGGGAATCAGCCCCAGCATTTT. Translation gives CASSQWGNQPQHF.

This clonotype was seen more than once but under ten times. The rearrangement uses TRBV3-1 and TRBJ2-1; D perhaps matches TRBD2 (5 bases). The germline V and J ends were trimmed by 0 bases and 9 bases, with 12 bases remaining between them. Germline V gives CDR1 LGHDT, CDR2 YNNKEL (reference sequence). The CDR3 is 14 amino acids. This chain's CDR3 is CASSQEGSRVEQFF. The CDR3 DNA sequence: TGTGCCAGCAGCCAAGAAGGGTCGAGGGTTGAGCAGTTCTTC.

This clonotype has at least ten counts. This chain uses TRBV12-3 or TRBV12-4 with TRBJ2-2, with D possibly called TRBD1 or TRBD2 (5 bases each). Trimming took 3 bases from V and 0 from J, leaving 8 bases between them. There are 15 residues in the CDR3. CDR3 sequence (DNA): TGTGCCAGCAGTTTTTCGGGACCGAACACCGGGGAGCTGTTTTTT. Its translation: CASSFSGPNTGELFF.

The chain uses TRBV4-1 and TRBJ2-7; D gene uncertain. The CDR3 extends over 15 amino acids. Germline V gene data show CDR1 as MGHRA and CDR2 as YSYEKL. Trimming pared 0 bases from V and 1 base from J, leaving 10 bases between. CDR3 loop: CASSQDQRLSYEQYF. CDR3 coding DNA: TGCGCCAGCAGCCAAGATCAGCGACTTTCCTACGAGCAGTACTTC.

This chain connects TRBV7-6 to TRBJ2-2; D not certain. Germline assignment: CDR1 SGHVS and CDR2 FNYEAQ. The CDR3 runs to 14 residues. The V end lost 6 bases, the J end lost 6 bases, and 14 bases lay between the germline ends. The CDR3 region has the DNA TGTGCCAGCAGAAACGATAGAGGACCCGGGGAGCTGTTTTTT. Encoded protein: CASRNDRGPGELFF.

The V and J genes are TRBV9 and TRBJ2-3; D possibly corresponds to TRBD2 (5 bases). Between the trimmed V and J ends, which lost 3 bases and 4 bases, there was a span of 15 bases. From germline, CDR1 is SGDLS and CDR2 YYNGEE. The CDR3 is 15 amino acids. CDR3 nucleotide sequence: TGTGCCAGCAGCGGCTTCCCGGGAACGGCAGATACGCAGTATTTT. Amino acids: CASSGFPGTADTQYF.

This chain connects TRBV7-6 to TRBJ2-3; tentatively, D is TRBD1 (5 bases). The CDR3 spans 15 residues. Trimming pared 3 bases from V and 2 bases from J, leaving 12 bases between. Germline V gene sequence: CDR1 SGHVS, CDR2 FNYEAQ. This chain's CDR3 is CASSLVQDHTDTQYF. In DNA, the CDR3 is TGTGCCAGCAGCTTGGTACAGGACCACACAGATACGCAGTATTTT. Full variable domain (outside the CDR3, taken from reference TRBV7-6 and TRBJ2-3): GAGVSQSPRYKVTKRGQDVALRCDPISGHVSLYWYRQALGQGPEFLTYFNYEAQQDKSGLPNDRFSAERPEGSISTLTIQRTEQRDSAMYRCASSLVQDHTDTQYFGPGTRLTVL.

This clonotype was seen a handful of times. For the CDR3, the DNA is TGTGCCAGCTCACCACCGGGACTCTTCTCCTACGAGCAGTACTTC. Translated, it gives CASSPPGLFSYEQYF. The V call is TRBV18, the J call TRBJ2-7, with a weak D call TRBD2 (6 bases). V was clipped by 0 bases and J by 0 bases, with 9 bases between them. From germline, CDR1 is KGHSH and CDR2 LQKENI. The CDR3 runs to 15 residues.

The V and J genes are TRBV3-1 and TRBJ2-5; the match to TRBD2 covers 13 bases. This CDR3 region has 15 residues. The V gene's germline CDR1 is LGHDT and CDR2 YNNKEL (reference sequence). J lost 5 bases, V lost 11 bases, and 11 bases had no gene match. CDR3 sequence: CASGLAGRSGETQYF. CDR3 sequence (DNA): TGTGCCTCGGGACTAGCGGGAAGGAGCGGCGAGACCCAGTACTTC.

V gene TRBV27 combines with J gene TRBJ2-1; possible D gene TRBD2, 6 bases. The ends were cut back, 8 bases at V and 9 bases at J, with 23 bases in the middle. Germline assignment: CDR1 MNHEY and CDR2 SMNVEV (reference sequence). The CDR3 is made up of 15 amino acids. The CDR3 sequence is CASADTDRRAGEQFF. The CDR3 nucleotides read TGTGCCAGCGCCGATACCGATAGGAGGGCCGGTGAGCAGTTCTTC.

The chain is built from TRBV4-3 and TRBJ2-2; the D is unclear. CDR3 length: 16 amino acids. Per germline, CDR1 LGHNA and CDR2 YSLEER. Trimming left V 0 bases short and J 0 bases short, with 8 bases between. The CDR3 here is CASSQEAAPNTGELFF. CDR3 DNA: TGCGCCAGCAGCCAAGAGGCGGCACCGAACACCGGGGAGCTGTTTTTT.

The V and J genes are TRBV10-3 and TRBJ1-1; D is unresolved. The CDR3 is 14 amino acids. Between the trimmed V and J ends, which lost 9 bases and 0 bases, there was a span of 14 bases. Germline values: CDR1 ENHRY, CDR2 SYGVKD. Written as DNA, the CDR3 is TGTGCCATTAAAACGGCCAGCATGAACACTGAAGCTTTCTTT. It encodes CAIKTASMNTEAFF.

This clonotype appeared many times. The chain recombines TRBV7-9 with TRBJ2-7; D may be TRBD1 (6 bases). This CDR3 contains 15 residues. The V end was cut by 3 bases, the J end by 0 bases, with 12 bases between. Per germline, CDR1 SEHNR and CDR2 FQNEAQ (reference sequence). The CDR3 loop is CASSFGQGTSYEQYF. As DNA, the CDR3 is TGTGCCAGCAGCTTTGGGCAGGGGACCTCCTACGAGCAGTACTTC.

The rearrangement joins TRBV7-8 to TRBJ2-1, with 13 bases aligning to TRBD2. Trimming took 11 bases from V and 8 from J; bases not matched to a gene: 15. This CDR3 has 16 amino acids. Germline V gives CDR1 SGHVS, CDR2 FQNEAQ. CDR3 DNA: TGTGCCCAACCTGACGGGACTAGCGGGATTTTTTATGAGCAGTTCTTC. Translation gives CAQPDGTSGIFYEQFF.